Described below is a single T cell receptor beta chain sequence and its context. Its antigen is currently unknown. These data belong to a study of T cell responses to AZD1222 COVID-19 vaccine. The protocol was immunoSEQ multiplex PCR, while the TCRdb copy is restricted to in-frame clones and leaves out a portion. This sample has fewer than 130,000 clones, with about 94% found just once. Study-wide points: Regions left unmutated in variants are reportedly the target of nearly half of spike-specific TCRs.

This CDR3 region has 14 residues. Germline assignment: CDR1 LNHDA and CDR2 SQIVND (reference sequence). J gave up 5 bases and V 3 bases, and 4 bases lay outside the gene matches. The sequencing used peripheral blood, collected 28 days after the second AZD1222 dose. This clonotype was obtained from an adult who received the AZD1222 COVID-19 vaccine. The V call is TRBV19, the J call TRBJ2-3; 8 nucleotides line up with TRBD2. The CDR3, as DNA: TGTGCCAGTAGTATCCGGGGGGGGATAGATACGCAGTATTTT. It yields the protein CASSIRGGIDTQYF.